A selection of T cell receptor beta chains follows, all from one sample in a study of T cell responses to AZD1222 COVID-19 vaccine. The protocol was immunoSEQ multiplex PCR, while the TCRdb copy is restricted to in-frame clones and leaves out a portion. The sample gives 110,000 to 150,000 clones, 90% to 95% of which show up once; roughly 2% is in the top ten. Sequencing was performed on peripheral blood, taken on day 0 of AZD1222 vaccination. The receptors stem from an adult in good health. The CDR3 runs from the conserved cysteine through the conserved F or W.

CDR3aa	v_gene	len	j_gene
CASSDEKSQPQHF	TRBV2	13	TRBJ1-5
CASRGQGRSEAFF	TRBV6-4	13	TRBJ1-1
CASSLLTSGSYEQYF	TRBV7-2	15	TRBJ2-7
CASSSLQSSGYGYTF	TRBV7-9	15	TRBJ1-2
CASSRNSPSSGANVLTF	TRBV7-6	17	TRBJ2-6
CASSLWGTGVLQPQHF	TRBV5-6	16	TRBJ1-5
CASSSRGEPNTGELFF	TRBV9	16	TRBJ2-2
CASSSGSTDTQYF	TRBV5-1	13	TRBJ2-3
CASSTGQGNSYTF	TRBV28	13	TRBJ1-2
CASSQALTGEGYTF	TRBV4-1	14	TRBJ1-2
CASSEGRDSSYEQYF	TRBV9	15	TRBJ2-7
CAISEGLAFNNEQFF	TRBV10-3	15	TRBJ2-1
CASSIALGVYEQYF	TRBV19	14	TRBJ2-7
CASSPAPQRIQETQYF	TRBV5-1	16	TRBJ2-5
CASRSRTGYGYTF	TRBV6-5	13	TRBJ1-2
CSVVAGGNQPQHF	TRBV29-1	13	TRBJ1-5
CASSEYRAGIGNTIYF	TRBV25-1	16	TRBJ1-3
CAIKGGTGANVLTF	TRBV10-3	14	TRBJ2-6
CASSDRTFYEQYF	TRBV6-5	13	TRBJ2-7
CASSYGQGRGKLFF	TRBV6-2/TRBV6-3	14	TRBJ1-4
CASSPRDDEQYF	TRBV18	12	TRBJ2-7
CSRRAPDGYTF	TRBV20-1	11	TRBJ1-2
CAISEFGKETQYF	TRBV10-3	13	TRBJ2-5
CASSPGTSDPTYNEQFF	TRBV18	17	TRBJ2-1
CASSVEALSGNTIYF	TRBV2	15	TRBJ1-3
CASSELAGQGSIGELFF	TRBV10-1	17	TRBJ2-2
CASSDHSGSTGAEAFF	TRBV6-6	16	TRBJ1-1
CASSLGSGMNTEAFF	TRBV7-2	15	TRBJ1-1
CASGALPGLASYEQYF	TRBV4-1	16	TRBJ2-7
CASSQAPLASLYGYTF	TRBV4-1	16	TRBJ1-2
CARTSGGAPDTQYF	TRBV7-3	14	TRBJ2-3
CASSLRSPGVDIQYF	TRBV11-2	15	TRBJ2-4
CASSLRAGAYNSPLHF	TRBV27	16	TRBJ1-6
CASSIQGGDEQYF	TRBV7-2	13	TRBJ2-7
CASSFSSGGIDTQYF	TRBV5-1	15	TRBJ2-3
CATSRGGIGNSPLHF	TRBV15	15	TRBJ1-6
CASSLTSGGSSYNEQFF	TRBV7-3	17	TRBJ2-1
CASTDSGQSGNTIYF	TRBV7-9	15	TRBJ1-3
CASSLAGGGAWNTQYF	TRBV7-2	16	TRBJ2-3
CAIKGDGTEAFF	TRBV10-3	12	TRBJ1-1
CASSLYGDSRLTNSPLHF	TRBV5-1	18	TRBJ1-6
CASTTIRGINTEAFF	TRBV2	15	TRBJ1-1
CASSQDGSGNTIYF	TRBV3-1/TRBV3-2	14	TRBJ1-3
CASVPWGGDEEQFF	TRBV2	14	TRBJ2-1
CASSAAGGLTEAFF	TRBV5-6	14	TRBJ1-1
CASSSTGQPVDTQYF	TRBV11-2	15	TRBJ2-3
CASSLGRREAFF	TRBV11-2	12	TRBJ1-1
CAITPDSLTEAFF	TRBV10-3	13	TRBJ1-1
CASSLVGGWGQPQHF	TRBV7-2	15	TRBJ1-5
CASSLGRGLGTGELFF	TRBV7-6	16	TRBJ2-2
CASTLVERQETQYF	TRBV2	14	TRBJ2-5
CASSHWTGETQYF	TRBV5-4	13	TRBJ2-5
CAWSPGTAYGYTF	TRBV30	13	TRBJ1-2
CASSFLGVGELFF	TRBV12-3/TRBV12-4	13	TRBJ2-2
CASSPRMTDRENTEAFF	TRBV7-2	17	TRBJ1-1